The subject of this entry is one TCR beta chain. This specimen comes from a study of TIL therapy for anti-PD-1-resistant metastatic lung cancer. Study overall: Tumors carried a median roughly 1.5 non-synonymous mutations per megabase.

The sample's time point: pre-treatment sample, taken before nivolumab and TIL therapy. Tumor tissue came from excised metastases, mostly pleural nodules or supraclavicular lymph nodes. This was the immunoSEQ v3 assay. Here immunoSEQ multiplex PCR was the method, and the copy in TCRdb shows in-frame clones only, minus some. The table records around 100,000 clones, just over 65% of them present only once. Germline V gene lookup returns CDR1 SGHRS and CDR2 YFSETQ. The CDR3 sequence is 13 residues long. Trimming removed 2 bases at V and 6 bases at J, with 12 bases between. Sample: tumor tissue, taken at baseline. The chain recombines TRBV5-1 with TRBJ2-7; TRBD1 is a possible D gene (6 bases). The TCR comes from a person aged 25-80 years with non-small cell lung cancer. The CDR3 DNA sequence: TGCGCCAGCAGCTTTATGGTGGGGGCCGAGCAGTACTTC. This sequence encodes CASSFMVGAEQYF. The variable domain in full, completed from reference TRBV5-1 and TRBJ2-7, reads KAGVTQTPRYLIKTRGQQVTLSCSPISGHRSVSWYQQTPGQGLQFLFEYFSETQRNKGNFPGRFSGRQFSNSRSEMNVSTLELGDSALYLCASSFMVGAEQYFGPGTRLTVT.